This T cell receptor beta chain is from a study of T cell responses to AZD1222 COVID-19 vaccine. Findings and caveats of the study: Spike-specific TCR repertoires showed rising breadth and depth after two AZD1222 doses. Clonal diversity was possibly underestimated, and the donors were mostly white British, with more females. Variant regions that are unmutated are reportedly the target of nearly half of spike-specific TCRs. Researchers took repertoire samples only after the peak T cell response had come.

Sequenced by immunoSEQ multiplex PCR; TCRdb stores in-frame clones only, minus some. Of over 110,000 clones listed, 75% to 90% are singletons. The CDR3 has 12 amino acids. Germline CDR1 MRHNA, CDR2 SNTAGT. Trimming left V 7 bases short and J 2 bases short, with 7 bases between. Worth noting for this clone: Its antigen is undetermined.

The rearrangement uses TRBV6-4 and TRBJ2-3; D is undetermined. Sequenced material: peripheral blood, taken 28 days after the second AZD1222 dose. This receptor was obtained from an adult who received the AZD1222 COVID-19 vaccine. The CDR3 nucleotides read TGTGCCAGCATCCCCGACACAGATACGCAGTATTTT. Protein sequence: CASIPDTDTQYF.